This entry lists 7 T cell receptor beta chains sequenced from one sample in a study of blood T cell repertoires in COVID-19. The table came from immunoSEQ multiplex PCR; TCRdb's copy has only in-frame clones and leaves some out. The profile covers some 200,000 clones, with more than 70% appearing a single time and approximately 8% taken by the ten largest. Material: peripheral blood. Every receptor here comes from a woman in her sixties with acute or convalescent COVID-19.

This clone occurred once. The V call is TRBV5-1, the J call TRBJ2-5; TRBD2 matches at 7 bases. CDR1 and CDR2 from the germline V gene are SGHRS and YFSETQ. This CDR3 contains 16 residues. V lost 0 bases and J lost 3; bases outside the gene matches: 8. For the CDR3, the DNA is TGCGCCAGCAGCTTGGATGGGAGGGCCGCCAAAGAGACCCAGTACTTC. As protein: CASSLDGRAAKETQYF. The variable domain in full, with the rest retrieved from reference TRBV5-1 and TRBJ2-5, is KAGVTQTPRYLIKTRGQQVTLSCSPISGHRSVSWYQQTPGQGLQFLFEYFSETQRNKGNFPGRFSGRQFSNSRSEMNVSTLELGDSALYLCASSLDGRAAKETQYFGPGTRLLVL.

The chain links TRBV12-3 or TRBV12-4 to TRBJ1-1; 10 bases are shared with TRBD1. There are 13 residues in the CDR3. J lost 6 bases, V lost 6 bases, and 4 bases had no gene match. DNA of the CDR3: TGTGCCAGCAGCCTCGACAGGGGGCCTGAAGCTTTCTTT. It codes for CASSLDRGPEAFF.

The chain combines TRBV19 with TRBJ1-2; 7 bases align to TRBD1. Germline values: CDR1 LNHDA, CDR2 SQIVND (reference sequence). Germline trimming cut 5 bases from V and 6 bases from J; bases unmatched to any gene: 6. The CDR3 totals 13 residues. CDR3 sequence: CASSLQGYDGYTF. CDR3 DNA sequence: TGTGCCAGTAGTCTACAGGGGTATGATGGCTACACCTTC. Together with reference TRBV19 and TRBJ1-2, the CDR3 gives the full variable domain: DGGITQSPKYLFRKEGQNVTLSCEQNLNHDAMYWYRQDPGQGLRLIYYSQIVNDFQKGDIAEGYSVSREKKESFPLTVTSAQKNPTAFYLCASSLQGYDGYTFGSGTRLTVV.

V usage is TRBV3-1 (or the pseudogene TRBV3-2) and J usage is TRBJ2-5, with 7 positions matching TRBD2. V gave up 1 base and J gave up 5 bases; unmatched junction bases: 4. Germline CDR1 is LGHDT and CDR2 is YNNKEL (reference sequence). The CDR3 has 14 amino acids. CDR3 residues: CASSQAGAGETQYF. For the CDR3, the DNA is TGTGCCAGCAGCCAAGCGGGAGCGGGGGAGACCCAGTACTTC.

The genes are TRBV6-5 and TRBJ2-1, with 10 bases that match TRBD1. CDR1 and CDR2 from the germline V gene are MNHEY and SVGAGI. V lost 6 bases to trimming and J lost 6 bases; unmatched junction nucleotides: 5. The CDR3 covers 14 residues. This chain's CDR3 is CASSGTGAINEQFF. The DNA of the CDR3 is TGTGCCAGCAGCGGGACAGGGGCAATCAATGAGCAGTTCTTC.

V gene TRBV5-4 combines with J gene TRBJ2-5; 7 bases fit TRBD1. Germline V gene data show CDR1 as SGHNT and CDR2 as YYREEE (reference sequence). The CDR3 runs to 15 residues. J lost 1 base, V lost 3 bases, and 6 bases had no gene match. The CDR3 protein is CASSSQQGSQETQYF. The CDR3 region has the DNA TGTGCCAGCAGCTCCCAACAGGGGTCCCAAGAGACCCAGTACTTC.

The V call is TRBV28, the J call TRBJ1-4; D is ambiguous. Trimming shortened V by 10 bases and J by 4 bases, and 19 bases separated the two germline ends. CDR1 is MDHEN, CDR2 SYDVKM, per germline. This CDR3 is 15 amino acids long. In DNA, the CDR3 is TGTGCCACCTCCTTTCCGATCGGTAGTAATGAAAAACTGTTTTTT. The encoded protein is CATSFPIGSNEKLFF. Variable domain in full (rest from reference TRBV28 and TRBJ1-4): DVKVTQSSRYLVKRTGEKVFLECVQDMDHENMFWYRQDPGLGLRLIYFSYDVKMKEKGDIPEGYSVSREKKERFSLILESASTNQTSMYLCATSFPIGSNEKLFFGSGTQLSVL.